Presented here are 27 T cell receptor beta chains from one specimen sequenced in a study of blood T cell repertoires in COVID-19. This table comes from immunoSEQ multiplex PCR, and its TCRdb copy is limited to in-frame clones, with some not included. The sample lists roughly 200,000 clones, 83% occurring once. The sample comprised PBMCs or T cells enriched from blood (not recorded which). These receptors all come from a woman aged 45 to 65 who had been exposed to COVID-19.

This rearrangement joins TRBV20-1 to TRBJ1-1; D is unclear. Trimming cost V 6 bases and J 3 bases, with 8 bases left between them. The CDR3 contains 11 residues. Per germline, CDR1 DFQATT and CDR2 SNEGSKA (reference sequence). CDR3 nucleotides: TGCAGTGCGCGTTCGGACACTGAAGCTTTCTTT. Translating it yields CSARSDTEAFF.

J is TRBJ1-1 and V is TRBV5-1, with 7 bases fitting TRBD1. CDR1 and CDR2 from the germline V gene are SGHRS and YFSETQ. This CDR3 spans 15 amino acids. The trim removed 0 bases at V and 6 bases at J, leaving 8 bases unmatched. The CDR3 DNA reads TGCGCCAGCAGCTTGGTACTTGGGACAGCTTCTGAAGCTTTCTTT. Translating it yields CASSLVLGTASEAFF.

This clone was seen only once. V gene TRBV30 combines with J gene TRBJ1-3, with TRBD1 matching 12 bases. The V segment lost 2 bases and the J segment 6 bases; nucleotides outside the gene matches: 8. The CDR3 sequence is 16 residues long. CDR1 and CDR2 (germline): GTSNPN, SVGIG (reference sequence). CDR3 residues: CAWSKLGQGAKNTIYF. Here the CDR3 DNA reads TGTGCCTGGAGTAAACTGGGACAGGGGGCGAAAAACACCATATATTTT.

The chain couples TRBV5-5 to TRBJ2-7, with a tentative D call TRBD2 (7 bases). The CDR3 runs to 16 residues. Germline assignment: CDR1 SGHKS and CDR2 YYEKEE (reference sequence). Between the trimmed V and J ends, which lost 5 bases and 1 base, there was a span of 19 bases. The CDR3 DNA follows: TGTGCCAGCAGTCGTGGGGGCGGGGGCCCATCCTACGAGCAGTACTTC. It yields the protein CASSRGGGGPSYEQYF. Full variable domain (rest looked up from reference TRBV5-5 and TRBJ2-7): DAGVTQSPTHLIKTRGQQVTLRCSPISGHKSVSWYQQVLGQGPQFIFQYYEKEERGRGNFPDRFSARQFPNYSSELNVNALLLGDSALYLCASSRGGGGPSYEQYFGPGTRLTVT.

The chain combines TRBV3-1 (or the pseudogene TRBV3-2) with TRBJ1-2; 8 bases match TRBD1. The CDR3 spans 16 residues. The germline V gene encodes CDR1 LGHDT and CDR2 YNNKEL (reference sequence). V shed 4 bases, J shed 1 base, and the junction held 8 bases outside the gene matches. CDR3 bases: TGTGCCAGCAGCCGCCAGACAGGGGTTATTAACTATGGCTACACCTTC. Amino acid sequence: CASSRQTGVINYGYTF.

The V gene is TRBV5-4, the J gene TRBJ1-4; 8 bases agree with TRBD1. The trim removed 4 bases at V and 5 bases at J, leaving 4 bases unmatched. This CDR3 region has 14 residues. The V gene's germline CDR1 is SGHNT and CDR2 YYREEE (reference sequence). The CDR3: CASSAGQENEKLFF. The CDR3, as DNA: TGTGCCAGCAGCGCGGGACAGGAAAATGAAAAACTGTTTTTT.

This clone was counted only a few times. Here the CDR3 DNA reads TGTGCCAGTACACTACAGGGGCGAGAGGGTGAAGCTTTCTTT. Amino acids: CASTLQGREGEAFF. This rearrangement joins TRBV19 to TRBJ1-1, with TRBD1 matching 7 bases. Germline CDR1 reads LNHDA; CDR2 reads SQIVND (reference sequence). The CDR3 has 14 residues. The V gene end was trimmed by 7 bases and the J gene end by 7 bases; junction bases not matched to a gene: 12.

V gene TRBV10-3 combines with J gene TRBJ2-7, with D possibly matching TRBD1 (5 bases). Per germline, CDR1 ENHRY and CDR2 SYGVKD. CDR3 length: 14 residues. V was pared by 6 bases and J by 3 bases, with 15 bases between. In nucleotides, the CDR3 is TGTGCCATCAGCGAAGGGGCAGGCTTCTACGAGCAGTACTTC. Translating gives CAISEGAGFYEQYF.

This rearrangement joins TRBV27 to TRBJ2-1, with 7 bases that match TRBD1. Germline-derived CDR1 and CDR2 are MNHEY and SMNVEV (reference sequence). J was trimmed by 4 bases and V by 5 bases; bases with no gene match: 11. This CDR3 is built from 16 residues. In DNA, the CDR3 is TGTGCCAGCAGTCTGAAACCCGGGACAGAATACAATGAGCAGTTCTTC. Translated: CASSLKPGTEYNEQFF.

V is TRBV5-5 and J is TRBJ2-7; maybe TRBD1 (6 bases). This CDR3 spans 14 amino acids. Trimming stripped 0 bases from V and 3 bases from J, with 10 bases between. In germline, CDR1 is SGHKS, CDR2 YYEKEE (reference sequence). For the CDR3, the DNA is TGTGCCAGCAGCTTGGTGGGGGCCCTCTACGAGCAGTACTTC. Encoded protein: CASSLVGALYEQYF.

The table lists this clone with a few counts. CDR3 protein: CASSSRGGPRYNEQFF. The CDR3 region has the DNA TGTGCCAGCAGTTCTCGCGGGGGGCCGAGGTACAATGAGCAGTTCTTC. The V call is TRBV27, the J call TRBJ2-1; 8 bases are shared with TRBD2. The germline V gene has CDR1 MNHEY and CDR2 SMNVEV (reference sequence). The CDR3 contains 16 residues. J was trimmed by 4 bases and V by 4 bases; bases with no gene match: 9.

This chain joins TRBV4-2 and TRBJ2-3; 9 bases line up with TRBD2. V was pared by 0 bases and J by 5 bases, with 6 bases of the junction left unmatched. The length of the CDR3 is 16 residues. The germline CDR1 and CDR2 sequences are LGHNA and YNFKEQ. CDR3 amino acids: CASSQDFLAGKDTQYF. In DNA form, the CDR3 reads TGTGCCAGCAGCCAAGACTTTCTAGCGGGGAAAGATACGCAGTATTTT.

This chain connects TRBV29-1 to TRBJ1-1; no clear D gene. The germline V gene encodes CDR1 SQVTM and CDR2 ANQGSEA. The CDR3 consists of 13 residues. Trimming removed 6 bases from V and 0 bases from J, with 11 bases in between. CDR3 residues: CSVRRSMNTEAFF. CDR3 sequence (DNA): TGCAGCGTCCGCAGGTCCATGAACACTGAAGCTTTCTTT.

This rearrangement joins TRBV18 to TRBJ1-3; 8 bases match TRBD1. This CDR3 spans 16 amino acids. The V and J ends lost 4 bases and 4 bases, in that order; junction bases with no gene match: 9. CDR1 and CDR2 (germline): KGHSH, LQKENI. The CDR3 region has the DNA TGTGCCAGCTCACGAATCGGGACAGGCTTAGGAAACACCATATATTTT. This translates into CASSRIGTGLGNTIYF.

The genes are TRBV5-1 and TRBJ2-1; D remains ambiguous. Trimming pared 7 bases from V and 6 bases from J, leaving 17 bases between. The CDR3 covers 14 residues. Germline values: CDR1 SGHRS, CDR2 YFSETQ. The CDR3 region is CASGVDVAPNEQFF. CDR3 nucleotide sequence: TGCGCCAGCGGCGTGGACGTAGCACCCAATGAGCAGTTCTTC.

V gene TRBV27 combines with J gene TRBJ1-2; 7 nucleotides line up with TRBD1. The germline V gene has CDR1 MNHEY and CDR2 SMNVEV (reference sequence). This CDR3 region has 14 residues. J lost 4 bases, V lost 6 bases, and 8 bases had no gene match. In DNA, the CDR3 is TGTGCCAGCAGACCCGAGGGGGCCGTCTATGGCTACACCTTC. Translated, it gives CASRPEGAVYGYTF.

The genes are TRBV29-1 and TRBJ1-1; D call uncertain. This CDR3 is 12 amino acids long. The germline gives CDR1 SQVTM, CDR2 ANQGSEA. Trimming took 0 bases from V and 8 from J, leaving 10 bases between them. CDR3 protein: CSVEESVREAFF. DNA of the CDR3: TGCAGCGTTGAAGAGTCGGTCAGGGAAGCTTTCTTT.

The rearrangement links TRBV27 to TRBJ1-5; D is uncertain. V lost 5 bases to trimming and J lost 0 bases, with 5 bases between them. The CDR3 sequence is 13 residues long. Germline V gene lookup returns CDR1 MNHEY and CDR2 SMNVEV (reference sequence). CDR3 nucleotides: TGTGCCAGCAGTCAGGTTAGCAATCAGCCCCAGCATTTT. Amino acids: CASSQVSNQPQHF.

This clone was picked up a small number of times. The gene calls are TRBV21-1 and TRBJ1-1. TRBV21-1 is annotated as a pseudogene. The CDR3 extends over 14 amino acids. The CDR3 loop is CASSGRGGNTEAFF. DNA for the CDR3: TGTGCCAGCAGCGGTAGGGGGGGCAACACTGAAGCTTTCTTT.

The chain carries TRBV5-8 and TRBJ2-7; no reliable D call. Germline CDR1 and CDR2: SGHTS and YDEGEE. The CDR3 spans 11 residues. The V end lost 0 bases, the J end lost 6 bases, and 4 bases lay between the germline ends. CDR3 in amino acids: CASSLGGEQYF. CDR3 bases: TGTGCCAGCAGCTTGGGCGGCGAGCAGTACTTC. The variable domain in full, with the rest retrieved from reference TRBV5-8 and TRBJ2-7, is EAGVTQSPTHLIKTRGQQATLRCSPISGHTSVYWYQQALGLGLQFLLWYDEGEERNRGNFPPRFSGRQFPNYSSELNVNALELEDSALYLCASSLGGEQYFGPGTRLTVT.

The chain has TRBV6-2 or TRBV6-3 and TRBJ1-1; a possible D gene is TRBD1 (6 bases). With 5 bases removed from V and 4 bases from J, the gap between germline ends came to 20 bases. The CDR3 spans 16 residues. CDR1 is MNHEY and CDR2 is SVGEGT in the germline V gene. The chain's CDR3 is CASSDQGPRGSTEAFF. CDR3 DNA: TGTGCCAGCAGTGACCAGGGGCCACGCGGGAGCACTGAAGCTTTCTTT.

The chain joins TRBV30 to TRBJ1-4; unclear D gene. The CDR3 extends over 15 amino acids. The ends were cut back, 2 bases at V and 1 base at J, with 11 bases in the middle. The germline V gene has CDR1 GTSNPN and CDR2 SVGIG (reference sequence). Here the CDR3 DNA reads TGTGCCTGGAGTTCCAAGGGAGGAACTAATGAAAAACTGTTTTTT. This sequence encodes CAWSSKGGTNEKLFF.

This chain joins TRBV6-5 and TRBJ2-1, with D maybe TRBD2 (6 bases). Trimming pared 2 bases from V and 2 bases from J, leaving 7 bases between. From germline, CDR1 is MNHEY and CDR2 SVGAGI. This CDR3 spans 14 amino acids. CDR3 sequence reads: CASSYGLPYNEQFF. The DNA for the CDR3 is TGTGCCAGCAGTTACGGACTACCCTACAATGAGCAGTTCTTC.

The chain carries TRBV6-5 and TRBJ2-5; 8 bases match TRBD2. Per the germline V gene, CDR1 is MNHEY and CDR2 is SVGAGI. The V segment lost 0 bases and the J segment 5 bases; nucleotides outside the gene matches: 8. The CDR3 is 16 residues long. CDR3 DNA: TGTGCCAGCAGTTACTCAGTGGCGGGGGGATCCGAGACCCAGTACTTC. It encodes CASSYSVAGGSETQYF.

This clone was recorded once. The V call is TRBV29-1, the J call TRBJ1-2; no firm D call. The CDR3 is 12 amino acids. CDR1 SQVTM and CDR2 ANQGSEA come from the germline V gene. V lost 5 bases, J lost 5 bases, and 12 bases lay in between. CDR3 sequence reads: CSVIKGEYGYTF. CDR3 nucleotides: TGCAGCGTTATAAAGGGAGAGTATGGCTACACCTTC.

The chain couples TRBV11-2 to TRBJ2-2; the match to TRBD2 covers 8 bases. CDR1 and CDR2 (germline): SGHAT, FQNNGV. After removal of 7 bases from V and 0 bases from J, the junction contained 7 bases not matched to a gene. This CDR3 spans 16 amino acids. Here the CDR3 reads CASTGSGGANTGELFF. In nucleotides, the CDR3 is TGTGCCAGCACCGGGAGCGGGGGCGCGAACACCGGGGAGCTGTTTTTT.

The table lists this clone with a count of one. The chain joins TRBV25-1 to TRBJ2-2; 13 bases line up with TRBD2. Trimming at V came to 8 bases and at J to 4 bases, leaving 4 bases not matched to a gene. This CDR3 has 15 amino acids. Per the germline V gene, CDR1 is MGHDK and CDR2 is SYGVNS. The CDR3 DNA follows: TGTGCCAGCGCAAGGACTAGCGGGGGCACCGGGGAGCTGTTTTTT. As protein: CASARTSGGTGELFF.